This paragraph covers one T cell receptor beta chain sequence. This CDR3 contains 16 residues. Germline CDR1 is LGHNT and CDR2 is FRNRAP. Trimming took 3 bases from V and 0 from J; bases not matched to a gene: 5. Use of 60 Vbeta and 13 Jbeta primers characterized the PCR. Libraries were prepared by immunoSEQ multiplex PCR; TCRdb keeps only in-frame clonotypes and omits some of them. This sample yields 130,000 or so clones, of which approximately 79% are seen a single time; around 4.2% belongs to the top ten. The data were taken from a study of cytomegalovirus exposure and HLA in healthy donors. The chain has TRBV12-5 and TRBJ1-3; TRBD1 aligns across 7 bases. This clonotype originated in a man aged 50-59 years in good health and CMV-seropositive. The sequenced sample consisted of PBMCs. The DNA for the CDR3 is TGTGCTAGTGGTTTAGGAGGGGGCGGCTCTGGAAACACCATATATTTT. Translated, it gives CASGLGGGGSGNTIYF.